This TCR beta chain is from a study of regulatory T cells in long-lasting Graves disease. Study background: Persistence in Graves' disease required over 5 years of antithyroid drugs plus positive TSH receptor antibodies. Study results and caveats: Between persistent patients, about 2,500 public clonotypes were shared, exceeding the roughly 1,000 shared between new patients.

To note about this clonotype: Antigen: not known.

The time point is: persistent/refractory GD, antithyroid drugs over 5 years with positive TRAb. PBMC-derived RNA was used for the TCR library. Combining iRepertoire HTBI primers with Arm-PCR of CDR3 regions, the authors built TCR beta libraries. Each CDR3 protein gets one entry after TCRdb re-called the multiplex PCR reads with MiXCR. Among fewer than 600,000 distinct CDR3 sequences listed, roughly 22% were seen once. CDR1 and CDR2 from the germline V gene are DFQATT and SNEGSKA (reference sequence). Trimming at V came to 3 bases and at J to 6 bases, leaving 10 bases not matched to a gene. This CDR3 contains 15 residues.

The input for sequencing was peripheral blood mononuclear cells (PBMCs), taken when the disease was refractory, from a patient treated with antithyroid drugs. This chain links TRBV20-1 with TRBJ2-3; 9 bases are shared with TRBD2. This clonotype was obtained from a female donor with Graves disease. Here the CDR3 reads CSASGGLASWDTQYF. The CDR3, as DNA: TGCAGTGCTAGTGGGGGACTAGCTAGTTGGGATACGCAGTATTTT.